Detailed here is one TCR beta chain. Its antigen has not been determined. Within one base of it there is no much larger clone, and no base qualities were kept. The collaborating institutions used their own protocols to collect whole blood in K2EDTA tubes. For TCRbeta analysis, collaborators shipped samples as frozen whole blood, isolated PBMCs, or DNA extracted from either of those sample types. The entry originates in a study of blood T cell repertoires in COVID-19 (dated by TCRdb to about 2020). Describing the broader study: Samples covering the acute and convalescent phases of COVID-19 were provided by collaborators in the United States, Italy and Spain. The prospective study material was composed of cDNA or gDNA derived from T cells, B-cell-depleted T cells, or PBMCs. Deeply sampled blood TCRbeta repertoires from subjects exposed to, actively infected with, or recovered from COVID-19 were included in the dataset. The repertoires were released in a freely available public database intended as a resource for research on the immune response to SARS-CoV-2. The samples were drawn from two sources: the first 160 participants of the ongoing ImmuneRACE study, and 1,200 or so subjects contributed by 6 global collaborators. A de-identified subject ID, COVID-19 status, age in years and sex were almost always included in the sample metadata. Where HLA class I and class II types were available, the types were taken from metadata supplied by the sample provider, not from assay-based typing. Results the study describes overall, beyond this receptor: How much clinical and demographic metadata was included differed by source and by participant, and the metadata was provided uncurated.

TCRbeta CDR3 regions were amplified from genomic DNA by means of the immunoSEQ Assay, a bias-controlled multiplex PCR. As for the original processing: Within the assay, amplification of reference gene primers was used to estimate how many nucleated cells each sample contained. Sequence reads were collapsed and filtered to measure the absolute abundance of every unique TCRbeta CDR3 rearrangement. Productive Simpson clonality was computed per sample as the square root of Simpson's diversity index over productive rearrangements. The table comes from immuneACCESS by way of TCRdb, which keeps in-frame sequences with V and J called. Part of the clones is missing from these tables; in studies checked, under half for an unresolved V gene and the rest for unknown reasons. The DNA gave D and trimming, while V, J and clone size come from that table. The sample table lists fewer than 85,000 clones, 82% of them with a count of one. The ten largest clones take up under 4.5% of the sample.

The CDR3 goes from the cysteine to the phenylalanine over 15 residues. The kept DNA is CDR3 alone, 45 bases in frame from the first base. The germline V gene gives CDR1 as SGHRS and CDR2 as YFSETQ. A distance of 12 bases separates the germline ends of V and J, which lose 1 base and 2 bases respectively. The receptor was isolated from a woman aged 60-75 years with acute or convalescent COVID-19. Sequenced: peripheral blood. Recombination linked TRBV5-1 to TRBJ1-2; the D gene is not confidently resolved. CDR3 region: CASSLSPSGNYGYTF. The bases read TGCGCCAGCAGCTTGTCACCCAGCGGCAACTATGGCTACACCTTC.